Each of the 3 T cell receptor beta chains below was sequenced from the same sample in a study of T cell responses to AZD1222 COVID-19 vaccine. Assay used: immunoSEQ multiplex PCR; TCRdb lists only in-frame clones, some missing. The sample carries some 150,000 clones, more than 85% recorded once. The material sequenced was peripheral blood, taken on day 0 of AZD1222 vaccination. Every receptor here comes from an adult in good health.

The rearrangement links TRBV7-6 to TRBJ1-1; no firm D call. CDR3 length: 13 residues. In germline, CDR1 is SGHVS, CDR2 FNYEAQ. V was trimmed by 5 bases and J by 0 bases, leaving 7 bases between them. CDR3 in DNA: TGTGCCAGCAGCCCGGGGTTGAACACTGAAGCTTTCTTT. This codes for CASSPGLNTEAFF. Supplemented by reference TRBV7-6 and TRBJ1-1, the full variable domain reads GAGVSQSPRYKVTKRGQDVALRCDPISGHVSLYWYRQALGQGPEFLTYFNYEAQQDKSGLPNDRFSAERPEGSISTLTIQRTEQRDSAMYRCASSPGLNTEAFFGQGTRLTVV.

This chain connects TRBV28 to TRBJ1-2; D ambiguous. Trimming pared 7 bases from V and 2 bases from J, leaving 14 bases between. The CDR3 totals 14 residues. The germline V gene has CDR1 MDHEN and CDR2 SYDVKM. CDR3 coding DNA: TGTGCCAGCACCCTGGGATTCGGCAACTATGGCTACACCTTC. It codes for CASTLGFGNYGYTF.

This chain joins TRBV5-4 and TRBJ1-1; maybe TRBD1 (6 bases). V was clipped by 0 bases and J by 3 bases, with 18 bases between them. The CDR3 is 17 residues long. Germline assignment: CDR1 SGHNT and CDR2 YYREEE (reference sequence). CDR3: CASSLGLGGRSDTEAFF. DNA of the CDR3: TGTGCCAGCAGCTTGGGTTTGGGGGGGCGGTCCGACACTGAAGCTTTCTTT. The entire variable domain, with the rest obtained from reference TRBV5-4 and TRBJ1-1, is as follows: ETGVTQSPTHLIKTRGQQVTLRCSSQSGHNTVSWYQQALGQGPQFIFQYYREEENGRGNFPPRFSGLQFPNYSSELNVNALELDDSALYLCASSLGLGGRSDTEAFFGQGTRLTVV.